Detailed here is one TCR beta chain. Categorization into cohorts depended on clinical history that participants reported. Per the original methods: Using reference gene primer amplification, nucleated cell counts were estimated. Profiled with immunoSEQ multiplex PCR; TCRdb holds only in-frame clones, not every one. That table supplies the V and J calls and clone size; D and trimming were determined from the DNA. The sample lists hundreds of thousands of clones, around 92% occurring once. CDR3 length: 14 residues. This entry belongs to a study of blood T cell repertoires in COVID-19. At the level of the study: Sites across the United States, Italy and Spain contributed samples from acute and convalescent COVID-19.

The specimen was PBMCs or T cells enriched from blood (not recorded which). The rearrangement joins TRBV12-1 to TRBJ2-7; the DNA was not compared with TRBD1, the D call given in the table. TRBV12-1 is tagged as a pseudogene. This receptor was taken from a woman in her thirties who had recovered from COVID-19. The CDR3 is CASRWGTGDNEQYF. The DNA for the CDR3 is TGTGCCAGCAGATGGGGGACAGGGGATAACGAGCAGTACTTC.